This TCR beta chain was identified in a study of T cell changes during pregnancy in multiple sclerosis. CDR3 length: 12 amino acids. V was pared by 7 bases and J by 8 bases, with 15 bases between. Germline V CDR1 and CDR2: SQVTM, ANQGSEA. Produced via immunoSEQ multiplex PCR; TCRdb's table is partial and in-frame only. The sample has 93,000 or so clones; approximately 90% are singletons. This specimen was peripheral blood, taken before pregnancy. The V and J genes are TRBV29-1 and TRBJ2-1; D is unresolved. This receptor was obtained from a female donor with multiple sclerosis, enrolled in a pregnancy study. As DNA, the CDR3 is TGCAGCGCCTATTTGCTCGAGGATGAGCAGTTCTTC. Protein sequence: CSAYLLEDEQFF.